The clone carrying this T cell receptor (beta chain) occurred many times. Its specificity is not known. Unique molecular identifiers were incorporated when the TCRbeta library was constructed. One entry per CDR3 protein, called by TCRdb with MiXCR from the PCR reads. The sample has over 200,000 distinct CDR3 sequences; approximately 11% are singletons. The entry originates in a study of T-cell reconstitution after alpha-beta-depleted transplantation in children. Findings of the study overall: It was reported that alpha-beta T cells came from several hundred expanded graft clones (about two months after transplant).

Trimming stripped 1 base from V and 10 bases from J, with 11 bases between. This CDR3 has 13 amino acids. The chain uses TRBV12-3 or TRBV12-4 and TRBJ2-1; D gene uncertain. The source is a child younger than two with acute myeloid leukemia, due to receive a stem cell transplant. The sequencing here drew on PBMCs, taken before TCRalphabeta/CD19-depleted stem cell transplant. The CDR3 spells CASSLGAAREQFF. For the CDR3, the DNA is TGTGCCAGCAGTTTAGGGGCCGCACGGGAGCAGTTCTTC.